This TCR beta chain was captured by sequencing in a study of cytomegalovirus exposure and HLA in healthy donors. On this clone: No antigen is known for it.

PCR primers comprised 60 Vbeta and 13 Jbeta primers. TCRdb's table, derived via immunoSEQ multiplex PCR, lists solely in-frame clones and lacks some. The repertoire holds some 110,000 clones, with roughly 70% as singletons. Findings and caveats of the study: Prior analysis indicated that the majority of TCR beta V segments exhibited productivity approximately 87% or approximately 30% of the time. The study labeled approximately 150 TCR beta chains cytomegalovirus-associated.

The sequence was collected from a woman under 40 in good health and CMV-seronegative. Sequenced material: PBMCs.

Here the CDR3 DNA reads TGTGCCAGCAGCTTACGGGATCGGGAAAAACTGTTTTTT. This encodes CASSLRDREKLFF. The chain has TRBV7-9 and TRBJ1-4; D is ambiguous. Germline V gives CDR1 SEHNR, CDR2 FQNEAQ (reference sequence). V lost 2 bases and J 8 bases, leaving 9 bases between the germline ends. The CDR3 has 13 amino acids.